This TCR beta chain was retrieved from a study of cytotoxic CD8 clonotypes in ibrutinib-treated CLL. The table came from immunoSEQ multiplex PCR; TCRdb's copy has only in-frame clones and leaves some out. The sample holds 330,000 or so clones; about 61% are singletons and the top ten take 6% to 6.5%. Germline lookup yields CDR1 MNHEY and CDR2 SMNVEV (reference sequence). V shed 2 bases, J shed 3 bases, and the junction held 2 bases outside the gene matches. This CDR3 contains 14 residues. The chain couples TRBV27 to TRBJ2-7; 9 bases agree with TRBD1. The source material was PBMCs, sampled after 36 months of ibrutinib treatment. The receptor was derived from a human donor with chronic lymphocytic leukemia. In DNA, the CDR3 is TGTGCCAGCAGTTTAAGGGACAGGGACTACGAGCAGTACTTC. Translation: CASSLRDRDYEQYF.